This passage covers 11 T cell receptor beta chains from one sample sequenced in a study of cytomegalovirus exposure and HLA in healthy donors. PCR employed 60 Vbeta and 13 Jbeta primers. Generated by immunoSEQ multiplex PCR, the TCRdb table keeps only in-frame clones and is missing some. Among 310,000 or so clones listed, about 90% were seen once. The sequencing sample was made of PBMCs. The receptors were sampled from a woman in her late teens or twenties in good health and CMV-seronegative.

The chain links TRBV5-8 to TRBJ2-7; 14 bases agree with TRBD2. After removal of 0 bases from V and 3 bases from J, the junction contained 8 bases not matched to a gene. Germline V lookup: CDR1 SGHTS, CDR2 YDEGEE. The CDR3 covers 18 residues. The chain's CDR3 is CASSLVVRGLAGDYEQYF. CDR3 sequence (DNA): TGTGCCAGCAGCTTGGTGGTGAGGGGACTAGCGGGGGACTACGAGCAGTACTTC. Full variable domain (remainder filled in from reference TRBV5-8 and TRBJ2-7): EAGVTQSPTHLIKTRGQQATLRCSPISGHTSVYWYQQALGLGLQFLLWYDEGEERNRGNFPPRFSGRQFPNYSSELNVNALELEDSALYLCASSLVVRGLAGDYEQYFGPGTRLTVT.

This chain joins TRBV5-4 and TRBJ1-1; D is perhaps TRBD1 (5 bases). The V end was cut by 0 bases, the J end by 0 bases, with 9 bases between. This CDR3 has 15 amino acids. Germline assignment: CDR1 SGHNT and CDR2 YYREEE (reference sequence). CDR3 in amino acids: CASSLETGVNTEAFF. CDR3 bases: TGTGCCAGCAGCTTGGAAACGGGGGTGAACACTGAAGCTTTCTTT.

The V and J genes are TRBV7-6 and TRBJ2-7; TRBD2 is a possible D gene (6 bases). Germline CDR1 SGHVS, CDR2 FNYEAQ. The CDR3 extends over 14 amino acids. V was shortened by 2 bases and J by 3 bases, with 11 bases between the two germline ends. The CDR3 nucleotides are TGTGCCAGCAGCTTAAGGAGGGAGGACTACGAGCAGTACTTC. Translation gives CASSLRREDYEQYF.

The chain employs TRBV5-1 and TRBJ2-5, with a tentative D call TRBD2 (5 bases). CDR3 length equals 15 residues. Germline V CDR1 and CDR2: SGHRS, YFSETQ. Between the trimmed V and J ends, which lost 7 bases and 2 bases, there was a span of 18 bases. The CDR3 region is CASQNRQGRQETQYF. The CDR3 coding sequence is TGCGCCAGCCAGAACCGCCAAGGGAGACAAGAGACCCAGTACTTC. Looking up the rest from reference TRBV5-1 and TRBJ2-5 gives the full variable domain: KAGVTQTPRYLIKTRGQQVTLSCSPISGHRSVSWYQQTPGQGLQFLFEYFSETQRNKGNFPGRFSGRQFSNSRSEMNVSTLELGDSALYLCASQNRQGRQETQYFGPGTRLLVL.

On this clone itself: In the same sample, other DNA sequences code for this CDR3. The V gene is TRBV5-1, the J gene TRBJ1-2; a weak D match, TRBD1 (6 bases). There are 13 residues in the CDR3. In germline, CDR1 is SGHRS, CDR2 YFSETQ. The V gene lost 2 bases and the J gene lost 2 bases, with 7 bases spanning the gap. The CDR3 is CASSLQGNYGYTF. The DNA of the CDR3 is TGCGCCAGCAGCTTACAGGGAAACTATGGCTACACCTTC.

This sequence joins TRBV6-1 and TRBJ1-1, with TRBD1 identical over 7 bases. The CDR3 spans 13 residues. Germline lookup yields CDR1 MNHNS and CDR2 SASEGT. Germline trimming cut 10 bases from V and 1 base from J; bases unmatched to any gene: 6. The CDR3 nucleotides are TGTGCCACCCCTAACAGGGGGAACACTGAAGCTTTCTTT. Protein sequence: CATPNRGNTEAFF.

The V and J genes are TRBV11-1 and TRBJ2-3, with TRBD2 matching over 10 bases. There are 16 residues in the CDR3. The germline V gene encodes CDR1 SGHAT and CDR2 FQDESV (reference sequence). With 3 bases clipped from V and 4 bases from J, the junction kept 7 bases outside the gene matches. In DNA, the CDR3 is TGTGCCAGCAGCTTGGCGGTAGCGGGGGGAGCAGATACGCAGTATTTT. Its protein is CASSLAVAGGADTQYF.

The chain joins TRBV6-1 to TRBJ1-2, with 8 bases matching TRBD1. This CDR3 spans 14 amino acids. The V gene's germline CDR1 is MNHNS and CDR2 SASEGT. V lost 7 bases to trimming and J lost 4 bases; unmatched junction nucleotides: 8. The CDR3 spells CASTRTGQGYGYTF. The CDR3 DNA is TGTGCCAGCACAAGAACCGGACAGGGCTATGGCTACACCTTC.

In DNA form, the CDR3 reads TGTGCCAGCAATCCCGGAGGTAGAAGCAATCAGCCCCAGCATTTT. This translates into CASNPGGRSNQPQHF. V usage is TRBV2 and J usage is TRBJ1-5; D remains unclear. The CDR3 length is 15 residues. V was shortened by 7 bases and J by 1 base, with 14 bases between the two germline ends. The germline V gene encodes CDR1 SNHLY and CDR2 FYNNEI.

The chain links TRBV7-9 to TRBJ2-1, with a tentative D call TRBD1 (5 bases). Trimming pared 0 bases from V and 2 bases from J, leaving 8 bases between. The CDR3 is 15 residues long. CDR1 is SEHNR, CDR2 FQNEAQ, per germline (reference sequence). The CDR3 is CASSLAGPTYNEQFF. In DNA form, the CDR3 reads TGTGCCAGCAGCTTAGCGGGGCCAACCTACAATGAGCAGTTCTTC.

To note about this clone: Within the sample, other DNA sequences also encode this same CDR3. The rearrangement uses TRBV5-4 and TRBJ2-3; 10 bases are shared with TRBD2. Trimming removed 4 bases from V and 2 bases from J; junction bases left unmatched: 10. The CDR3 contains 17 residues. CDR1 SGHNT and CDR2 YYREEE come from the germline V gene (reference sequence). The CDR3 region is CASSAPPSGGTTDTQYF. The CDR3 DNA reads TGTGCCAGCAGCGCACCCCCTAGCGGGGGTACCACAGATACGCAGTATTTT.